One and the same sample provided the 28 T cell receptor beta chains below, sequenced in a study of regulatory T cells in long-lasting Graves disease. Time point: newly diagnosed GD, antithyroid drugs for less than 3 months. PBMCs were the source of the RNA used for TCR sequencing. Assembly of TCR beta libraries relied on iRepertoire HTBI primers together with Arm-PCR of CDR3 regions. TCRdb redid the calling of the multiplex PCR reads with MiXCR, one entry per CDR3 protein. The table has over 400,000 distinct CDR3 sequences, 13% to 15% seen once. This same sample was also part of a study on T cells in Graves' hyperthyroidism and ophthalmopathy.

Sequencing used peripheral blood mononuclear cells (PBMCs), obtained at new diagnosis, from a patient treated with antithyroid drugs. These receptors were taken from a woman between 50 and 59 years old with Graves disease.

In its sample, this clonotype was seen many times. This chain uses TRBV15 with TRBJ2-1, with 9 bases identical to TRBD2. V trimming: 4 bases; J trimming: 1 base; junction bases outside the gene matches: 8. Per germline, CDR1 LNHNV and CDR2 YYDKDF (reference sequence). This CDR3 is 17 amino acids long. In DNA, the CDR3 is TGTGCCACCAGCACGATTAGCGGGAGTGGTTCCTACAATGAGCAGTTCTTC. This encodes CATSTISGSGSYNEQFF.

The chain employs TRBV9 and TRBJ2-2, with D possibly being TRBD1 (5 bases). The CDR3 has 16 amino acids. Trimming removed 3 bases at V and 2 bases at J, with 14 bases between. Germline V gene sequence: CDR1 SGDLS, CDR2 YYNGEE. The CDR3 DNA reads as TGTGCCAGCAGCGACCCATCGACAGTTAACACCGGGGAGCTGTTTTTT. Protein sequence: CASSDPSTVNTGELFF.

This chain uses TRBV6-2 or TRBV6-3 with TRBJ2-5; tentatively, D is TRBD1 (5 bases). V was pared by 2 bases and J by 2 bases, with 9 bases between. The germline V gene encodes CDR1 MNHEY and CDR2 SVGEGT. CDR3 length: 14 amino acids. The CDR3 nucleotides read TGTGCCAGCAGTTACATGCAGGGTCAAGAGACCCAGTACTTC. It yields the protein CASSYMQGQETQYF.

This chain links TRBV5-4 with TRBJ2-7, with a possible D match to TRBD1 (6 bases). There are 15 residues in the CDR3. Trimming cost V 4 bases and J 8 bases, with 22 bases left between them. Per germline, CDR1 SGHNT and CDR2 YYREEE (reference sequence). CDR3 sequence (DNA): TGTGCCAGCAGCCCAGACTCAGGGTCAGGGGCCCAGCAGTACTTC. Protein: CASSPDSGSGAQQYF.

This clonotype was seen ten or more times. The rearrangement uses TRBV6-5 and TRBJ2-5; no clear D gene. V dropped 3 bases and J dropped 5 bases, with 13 bases sitting between them. Germline assignment: CDR1 MNHEY and CDR2 SVGAGI. The CDR3 runs 14 residues. The CDR3 sequence: CASSYGSPGETQYF. DNA of the CDR3: TGTGCCAGCAGTTATGGTTCACCCGGTGAGACCCAGTACTTC.

To note about this clonotype: A much larger clone differs by one base, so this may be a read error. This chain joins TRBV9 and TRBJ2-7, with 7 bases identical to TRBD2. The CDR3 is made up of 17 amino acids. Germline values: CDR1 SGDLS, CDR2 YYNGEE. CDR3 sequence reads: CASSVRGGTTSSYEQCF. CDR3 in DNA: TGTGCCAGCAGCGTAAGAGGTGGGACTACCTCCTCCTACGAGCAGTGCTTC.

V and J are TRBV6-2 or TRBV6-3 and TRBJ2-7; a possible D gene is TRBD2 (5 bases). This CDR3 is 15 amino acids long. Germline lookup yields CDR1 MNHEY and CDR2 SVGEGT. V gave up 5 bases and J gave up 2 bases, with 16 bases separating them. The CDR3 reads CASSEVRDQTYEQYF. CDR3 in DNA: TGTGCCAGCAGTGAAGTCCGGGATCAGACCTACGAGCAGTACTTC.

The chain recombines TRBV9 with TRBJ2-5; 13 bases are shared with TRBD2. The junction had 7 bases not matched to a gene; V was cut back by 3 bases and J by 5 bases. The CDR3 has 16 residues. CDR1 SGDLS and CDR2 YYNGEE come from the germline V gene. CDR3 in DNA: TGTGCCAGCAGCGACCGGACTAGCGGGAGTTGGGAGACCCAGTACTTC. It codes for CASSDRTSGSWETQYF.

This chain joins TRBV3-1 and TRBJ2-3; no definite D call. Judging by the DNA end, TRBJ2-7 fits better; the J call may be wrong. Germline V gene sequence: CDR1 LGHDT, CDR2 YNNKEL (reference sequence). The CDR3 spans 13 residues. CDR3 bases: TGTGCCAGCAGCCATGGCGAGTTCCACGGGCAGTACTTC. Translated: CASSHGEFHGQYF.

The rearrangement joins TRBV20-1 to TRBJ1-5; D gene uncertain. V was cut by 3 bases and J by 5 bases, with 11 bases left in between. CDR1 and CDR2 (germline): DFQATT, SNEGSKA (reference sequence). The CDR3 runs 13 residues. The CDR3 bases are TGCAGTGCTAGTACTCAGCCAGATCAGCCCCAGCATTTT. Encoded protein: CSASTQPDQPQHF.

As regards this clonotype: A much bigger clone sits one base away, suggesting this may be a read error. The CDR3 DNA reads as TGCGCCAGCAGCCGTTCCGGGACTAGCGGGAGCTACGAGCACTACTTC. Its protein product is CASSRSGTSGSYEHYF. This chain joins TRBV5-1 and TRBJ2-7; 14 positions agree with TRBD2. The CDR3 is 16 amino acids. Germline assignment: CDR1 SGHRS and CDR2 YFSETQ.

This clonotype has ten or more counts. This chain connects TRBV2 to TRBJ2-2; the match to TRBD2 covers 8 bases. This CDR3 has 15 residues. Germline V gene sequence: CDR1 SNHLY, CDR2 FYNNEI. With 7 bases clipped from V and 1 base from J, the junction kept 5 bases outside the gene matches. The CDR3 nucleotides are TGTGCCAGCAAGCGGGAGCAGGGGAACACCGGGGAGCTGTTTTTT. This encodes CASKREQGNTGELFF.

The chain uses TRBV6-1 and TRBJ2-3, with D perhaps TRBD1 (7 bases). The V gene's germline CDR1 is MNHNS and CDR2 SASEGT. The CDR3 has 16 amino acids. The germline V and J ends were trimmed by 5 bases and 0 bases, with 15 bases remaining between them. CDR3 DNA: TGTGCCAGCAGTAAACAGGGGACTGGCAGCACAGATACGCAGTATTTT. Translation: CASSKQGTGSTDTQYF.

This rearrangement joins TRBV7-6 to TRBJ2-5; D gene ambiguous. V dropped 4 bases and J dropped 0 bases, with 9 bases sitting between them. Germline CDR1 and CDR2: SGHVS and FNYEAQ. This CDR3 contains 14 residues. The CDR3 DNA follows: TGTGCCAGCAGCTCACAGACATACCAAGAGACCCAGTACTTC. The encoded protein is CASSSQTYQETQYF.

This clonotype was observed a handful of times. The chain employs TRBV24-1 and TRBJ2-5, with 12 nucleotides matching TRBD1. Germline assignment: CDR1 KGHDR and CDR2 SFDVKD. The J segment lost 5 bases and the V segment lost 4 bases, leaving 10 bases of the junction unmatched. This CDR3 has 17 residues. CDR3 coding DNA: TGTGCCACCAGTGAGACCCCGGGACAGGGGGCGGGGGAGACCCAGTACTTC. Translated: CATSETPGQGAGETQYF.

As to this clonotype: A much more abundant neighbour one base away suggests this may be a read error. The chain links TRBV2 to TRBJ1-1; D remains unclear. V shed 8 bases and J shed 5 bases, with 21 bases lying between them. The CDR3 spans 15 residues. CDR1 is SNHLY, CDR2 FYNNEI, per germline. CDR3 in amino acids: CASCERGIRGTEAFF. The CDR3 DNA is TGTGCCAGCTGCGAGAGAGGTATTCGAGGGACTGAAGCTTTCTTT.

This clonotype was detected ten times or more. The J gene is TRBJ1-2, the V gene TRBV9; no clear D gene. Trimming removed 0 bases from V and 3 bases from J, with 18 bases in between. Germline loops: CDR1 SGDLS, CDR2 YYNGEE. CDR3 length equals 17 residues. The CDR3 protein is CASSVADYHQGDYGYTF. Here the CDR3 DNA reads TGTGCCAGCAGCGTAGCTGACTACCACCAAGGCGACTATGGCTACACCTTC.

Written as DNA, the CDR3 is TGTGCCAGCAACCCAGATGGACCGAAGAATGAGCAGTTCTTC. Translating it yields CASNPDGPKNEQFF. This chain links TRBV7-7 with TRBJ2-1; D unresolved. Germline V CDR1 and CDR2: SSHAT, FNYEAQ (reference sequence). The V end was cut by 7 bases, the J end by 7 bases, with 17 bases between. The CDR3 sequence is 14 residues long.

This clonotype has more than one count but fewer than ten. This chain joins TRBV11-2 and TRBJ2-7; perhaps D is TRBD1 or TRBD2 (5 bases each). V lost 0 bases and J lost 6, with 21 bases in between. From germline, CDR1 is SGHAT and CDR2 FQNNGV. The CDR3 runs 17 residues. CDR3: CASSLEDFGTGLREQYF. The CDR3 DNA sequence: TGTGCCAGCAGCTTAGAAGATTTTGGGACCGGCCTTCGCGAGCAGTACTTC.

In its sample, this clonotype was seen many times. This chain connects TRBV11-1 to TRBJ2-1, with a weak D call TRBD2 (5 bases). The CDR3 contains 15 residues. V was trimmed by 0 bases and J by 2 bases, leaving 8 bases between them. CDR1 SGHAT and CDR2 FQDESV come from the germline V gene (reference sequence). The chain's CDR3 is CASSLAGAAYNEQFF. The CDR3 coding sequence is TGTGCCAGCAGCTTAGCGGGAGCAGCCTACAATGAGCAGTTCTTC.

This clonotype was seen many times. The gene calls are TRBV2 and TRBJ1-5, with 9 bases that match TRBD1. V was pared by 6 bases and J by 5 bases, with 5 bases of the junction left unmatched. Per germline, CDR1 SNHLY and CDR2 FYNNEI. The CDR3 is 14 amino acids. The CDR3 loop reads CASSQTGGDQPQHF. The CDR3 DNA sequence: TGTGCCAGCAGCCAGACAGGGGGGGATCAGCCCCAGCATTTT.

This clonotype was recorded a few times. This chain links TRBV6-2 or TRBV6-3 with TRBJ2-7; 8 nucleotides line up with TRBD1. The CDR3 is made up of 15 amino acids. V lost 5 bases and J lost 5; bases outside the gene matches: 11. Looked up from germline, CDR1 is MNHEY and CDR2 is SVGEGT. CDR3 coding DNA: TGTGCCAGCAGTACCCGGACAGGGATGCTCCACGAGCAGTACTTC. Translated, it gives CASSTRTGMLHEQYF.

This clonotype was counted only a few times. This chain joins TRBV28 and TRBJ1-1, with TRBD1 matching over 9 bases. The V and J ends lost 5 bases and 1 base, in that order; junction bases with no gene match: 11. The CDR3 is made up of 17 amino acids. Germline loops: CDR1 MDHEN, CDR2 SYDVKM. The CDR3 region is CASSGGTGKVRNTEAFF. The CDR3 region has the DNA TGTGCCAGCAGTGGTGGGACAGGGAAGGTCAGGAACACTGAAGCTTTCTTT.

This clonotype was seen repeatedly, ten times or more. The chain uses TRBV19 and TRBJ1-5, with D unclear. Between the trimmed V and J ends, which lost 1 base and 4 bases, there was a span of 5 bases. The germline CDR1 and CDR2 sequences are LNHDA and SQIVND (reference sequence). This CDR3 is built from 13 residues. The CDR3, as DNA: TGTGCCAGTAGTATAGCACAGAATCAGCCCCAGCATTTT. This codes for CASSIAQNQPQHF.

The rearrangement uses TRBV19 and TRBJ2-1; no definite D call. V was clipped by 3 bases and J by 7 bases, with 19 bases between them. Germline V CDR1 and CDR2: LNHDA, SQIVND (reference sequence). This CDR3 spans 16 amino acids. The CDR3 loop is CASSISRVWSENEQFF. The DNA for the CDR3 is TGTGCCAGTAGTATTTCCCGGGTTTGGAGTGAAAATGAGCAGTTCTTC.

This clonotype was counted at least ten times. The chain combines TRBV28 with TRBJ2-7; TRBD1 aligns across 8 bases. V lost 6 bases and J lost 4; bases outside the gene matches: 8. From germline, CDR1 is MDHEN and CDR2 SYDVKM. CDR3 length: 14 residues. The CDR3 DNA is TGTGCCAGCAGAGAGACAGGGGCGCTTTACGAGCAGTACTTC. This sequence encodes CASRETGALYEQYF.

The sample holds many counts of this clonotype. The chain joins TRBV6-2 or TRBV6-3 to TRBJ1-1; a weak D match, TRBD1 (5 bases). The CDR3 has 15 residues. Germline lookup yields CDR1 MNHEY and CDR2 SVGEGT. The V gene lost 2 bases and the J gene lost 6 bases, with 16 bases spanning the gap. Here the CDR3 reads CASSYGPGPTAEAFF. CDR3 bases: TGTGCCAGCAGTTACGGGCCGGGACCGACGGCTGAAGCTTTCTTT.

This clonotype was counted ten times or more. J is TRBJ2-5 and V is TRBV30, with TRBD2 matching 12 bases. Trimming cost V 2 bases and J 5 bases; bases outside gene matches: 0. The CDR3 is 13 residues long. Per the germline V gene, CDR1 is GTSNPN and CDR2 is SVGIG (reference sequence). CDR3 nucleotide sequence: TGTGCCTGGAGTACTAGCGGGAGGGAGACCCAGTACTTC. It is translated as CAWSTSGRETQYF.